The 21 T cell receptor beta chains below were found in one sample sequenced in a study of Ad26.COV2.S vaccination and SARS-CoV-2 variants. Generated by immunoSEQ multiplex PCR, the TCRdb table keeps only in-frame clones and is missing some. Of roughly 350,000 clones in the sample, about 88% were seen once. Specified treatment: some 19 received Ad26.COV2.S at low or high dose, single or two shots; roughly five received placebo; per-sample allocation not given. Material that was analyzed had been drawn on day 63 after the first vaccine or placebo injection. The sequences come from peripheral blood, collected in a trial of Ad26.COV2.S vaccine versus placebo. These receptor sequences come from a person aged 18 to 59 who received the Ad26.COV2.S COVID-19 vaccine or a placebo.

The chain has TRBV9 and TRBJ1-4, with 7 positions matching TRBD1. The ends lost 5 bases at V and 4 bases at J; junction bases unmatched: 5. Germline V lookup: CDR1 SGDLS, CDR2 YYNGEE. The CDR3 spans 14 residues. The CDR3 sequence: CASSSGTVNEKLFF. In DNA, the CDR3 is TGTGCCAGCAGTTCCGGGACAGTTAATGAAAAACTGTTTTTT.

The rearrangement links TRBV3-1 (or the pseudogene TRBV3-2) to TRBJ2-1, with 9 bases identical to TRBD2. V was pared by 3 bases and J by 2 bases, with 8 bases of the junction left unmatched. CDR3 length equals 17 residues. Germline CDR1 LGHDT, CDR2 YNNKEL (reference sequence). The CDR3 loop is CASSQTLSGGPYNEQFF. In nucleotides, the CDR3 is TGTGCCAGCAGCCAGACCTTAAGCGGGGGGCCCTACAATGAGCAGTTCTTC.

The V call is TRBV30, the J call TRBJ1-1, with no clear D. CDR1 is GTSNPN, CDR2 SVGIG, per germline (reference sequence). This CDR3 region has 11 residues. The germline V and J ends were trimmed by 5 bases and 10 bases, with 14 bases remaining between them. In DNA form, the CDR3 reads TGTGCCTGGGGGAGGACGGGAAGAGCTTTCTTT. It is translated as CAWGRTGRAFF.

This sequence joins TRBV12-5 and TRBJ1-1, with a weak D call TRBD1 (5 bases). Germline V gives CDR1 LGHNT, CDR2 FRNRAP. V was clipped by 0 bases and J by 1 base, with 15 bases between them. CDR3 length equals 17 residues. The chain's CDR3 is CASGLVLGEAWNTEAFF. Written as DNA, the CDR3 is TGTGCTAGTGGTTTGGTTTTGGGGGAAGCTTGGAACACTGAAGCTTTCTTT.

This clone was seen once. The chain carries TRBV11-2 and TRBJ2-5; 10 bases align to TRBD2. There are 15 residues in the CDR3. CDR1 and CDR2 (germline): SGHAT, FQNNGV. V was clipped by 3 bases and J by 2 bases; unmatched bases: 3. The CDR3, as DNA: TGTGCCAGCAGCTTCGATAGCGGGGGGCAAGAGACCCAGTACTTC. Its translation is CASSFDSGGQETQYF. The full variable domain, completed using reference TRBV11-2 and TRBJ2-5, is EAGVAQSPRYKIIEKRQSVAFWCNPISGHATLYWYQQILGQGPKLLIQFQNNGVVDDSQLPKDRFSAERLKGVDSTLKIQPAKLEDSAVYLCASSFDSGGQETQYFGPGTRLLVL.

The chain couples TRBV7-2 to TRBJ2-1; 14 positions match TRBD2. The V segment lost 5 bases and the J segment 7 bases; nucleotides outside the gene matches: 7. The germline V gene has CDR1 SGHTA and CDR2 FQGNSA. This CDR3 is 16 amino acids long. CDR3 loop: CASSRGGTSGRNEQFF. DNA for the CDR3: TGTGCCAGCAGCCGTGGGGGGACTAGCGGGAGAAATGAGCAGTTCTTC.

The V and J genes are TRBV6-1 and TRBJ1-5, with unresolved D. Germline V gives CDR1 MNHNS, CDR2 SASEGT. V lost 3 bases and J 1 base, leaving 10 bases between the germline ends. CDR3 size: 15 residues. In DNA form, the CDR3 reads TGTGCCAGCAGTGATTGGGGAGGGAGCAATCAGCCCCAGCATTTT. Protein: CASSDWGGSNQPQHF.

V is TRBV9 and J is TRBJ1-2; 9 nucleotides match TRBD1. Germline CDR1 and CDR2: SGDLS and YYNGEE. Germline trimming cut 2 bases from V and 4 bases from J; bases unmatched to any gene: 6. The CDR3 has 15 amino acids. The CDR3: CASSVGTGGGYGYTF. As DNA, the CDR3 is TGTGCCAGCAGCGTGGGAACAGGGGGCGGCTATGGCTACACCTTC.

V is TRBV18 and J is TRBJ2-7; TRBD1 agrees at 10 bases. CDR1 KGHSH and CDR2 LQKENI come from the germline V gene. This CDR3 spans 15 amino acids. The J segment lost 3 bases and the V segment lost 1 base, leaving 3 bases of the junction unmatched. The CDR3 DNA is TGTGCCAGCTCACCACAGACAGGGGGCTTCTACGAGCAGTACTTC. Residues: CASSPQTGGFYEQYF.

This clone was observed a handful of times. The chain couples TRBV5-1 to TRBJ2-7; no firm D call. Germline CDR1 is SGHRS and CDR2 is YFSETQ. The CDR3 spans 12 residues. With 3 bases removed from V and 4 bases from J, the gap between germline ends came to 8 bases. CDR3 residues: CASSYDGYEQYF. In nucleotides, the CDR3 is TGCGCCAGCAGCTACGACGGTTACGAGCAGTACTTC.

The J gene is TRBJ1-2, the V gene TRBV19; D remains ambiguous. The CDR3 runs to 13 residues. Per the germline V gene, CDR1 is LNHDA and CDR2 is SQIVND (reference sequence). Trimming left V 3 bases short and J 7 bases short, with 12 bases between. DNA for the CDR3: TGTGCCAGTAGTATCACCGATCTATCTGGCTACACCTTC. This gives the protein CASSITDLSGYTF.

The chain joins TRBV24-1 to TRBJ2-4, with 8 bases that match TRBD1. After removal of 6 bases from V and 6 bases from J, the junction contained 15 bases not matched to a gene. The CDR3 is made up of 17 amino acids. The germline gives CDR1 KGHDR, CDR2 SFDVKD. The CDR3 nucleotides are TGTGCCACCAGTCCTGGGACAGGAAAGTCTCGCGGAAACATTCAGTACTTC. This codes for CATSPGTGKSRGNIQYF.

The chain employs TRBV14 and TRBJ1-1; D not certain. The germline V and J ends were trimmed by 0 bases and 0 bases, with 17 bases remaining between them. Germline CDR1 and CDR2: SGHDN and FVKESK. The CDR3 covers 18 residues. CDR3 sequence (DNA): TGTGCCAGCAGCCAAGATCTGAGAAAGGGCCAGATGAACACTGAAGCTTTCTTT. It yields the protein CASSQDLRKGQMNTEAFF.

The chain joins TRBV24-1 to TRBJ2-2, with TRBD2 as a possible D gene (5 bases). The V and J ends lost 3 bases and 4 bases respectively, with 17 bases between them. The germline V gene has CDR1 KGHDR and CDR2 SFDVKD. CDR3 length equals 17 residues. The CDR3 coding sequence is TGTGCCACCAGTGATAGAACCGGGAACCTAATCACCGGGGAGCTGTTTTTT. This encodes CATSDRTGNLITGELFF.

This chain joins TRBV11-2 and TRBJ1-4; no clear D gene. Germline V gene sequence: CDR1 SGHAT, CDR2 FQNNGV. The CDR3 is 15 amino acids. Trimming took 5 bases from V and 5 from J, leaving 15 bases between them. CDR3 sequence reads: CASSPRDVENEKLFF. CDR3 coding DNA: TGTGCCAGCAGCCCCCGGGATGTTGAAAATGAAAAACTGTTTTTT.

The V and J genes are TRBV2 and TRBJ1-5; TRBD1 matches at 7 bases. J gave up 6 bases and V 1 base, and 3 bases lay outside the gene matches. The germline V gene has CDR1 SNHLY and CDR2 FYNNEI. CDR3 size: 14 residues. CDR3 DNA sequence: TGTGCCAGCAGTGAAGGCAGGGGGGTTCAGCCCCAGCATTTT. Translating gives CASSEGRGVQPQHF.

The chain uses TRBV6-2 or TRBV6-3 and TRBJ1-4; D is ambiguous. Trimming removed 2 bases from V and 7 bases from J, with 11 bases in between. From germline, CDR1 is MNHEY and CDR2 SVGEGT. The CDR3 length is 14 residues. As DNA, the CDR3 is TGTGCCAGCAGTTACCCGGACCGAACTGAAAAACTGTTTTTT. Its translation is CASSYPDRTEKLFF.

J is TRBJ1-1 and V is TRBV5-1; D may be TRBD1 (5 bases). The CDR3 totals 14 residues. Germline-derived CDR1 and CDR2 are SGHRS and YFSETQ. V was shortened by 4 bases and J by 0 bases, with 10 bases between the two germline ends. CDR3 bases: TGCGCCAGCAGCCACGGGACGGTGAACACTGAAGCTTTCTTT. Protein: CASSHGTVNTEAFF. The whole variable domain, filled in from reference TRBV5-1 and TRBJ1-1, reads KAGVTQTPRYLIKTRGQQVTLSCSPISGHRSVSWYQQTPGQGLQFLFEYFSETQRNKGNFPGRFSGRQFSNSRSEMNVSTLELGDSALYLCASSHGTVNTEAFFGQGTRLTVV.

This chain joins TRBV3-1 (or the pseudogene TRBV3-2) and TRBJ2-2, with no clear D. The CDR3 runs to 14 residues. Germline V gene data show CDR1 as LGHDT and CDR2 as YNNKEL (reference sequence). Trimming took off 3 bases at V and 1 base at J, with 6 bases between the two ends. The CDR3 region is CASSQGRNTGELFF. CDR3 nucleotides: TGTGCCAGCAGCCAGGGTCGGAACACCGGGGAGCTGTTTTTT.

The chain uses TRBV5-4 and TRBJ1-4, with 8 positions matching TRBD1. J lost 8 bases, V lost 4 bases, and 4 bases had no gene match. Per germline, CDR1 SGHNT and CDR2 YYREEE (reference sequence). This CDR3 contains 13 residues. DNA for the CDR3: TGTGCCAGCAGCACTCAGGGGGCGGAAAAACTGTTTTTT. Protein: CASSTQGAEKLFF.

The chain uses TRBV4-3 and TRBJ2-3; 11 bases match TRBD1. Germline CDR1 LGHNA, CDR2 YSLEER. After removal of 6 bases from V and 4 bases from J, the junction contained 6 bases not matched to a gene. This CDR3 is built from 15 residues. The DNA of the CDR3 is TGCGCCAGCAGTGGGACAGGGGGTATTGCAGATACGCAGTATTTT. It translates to CASSGTGGIADTQYF.